This T cell receptor beta chain appears in the sequencing data of a study of blood T cell repertoires in COVID-19. As for the study in general: T cells, B-cell-depleted T cells, or PBMCs supplied cDNA or gDNA.

The CDR3 length is 14 residues. Trimming left V 6 bases short and J 1 base short, with 12 bases between. The germline V gene has CDR1 MNHEY and CDR2 SVGAGI. The table came from immunoSEQ multiplex PCR; TCRdb's copy has only in-frame clones and leaves some out. The sample lists about 190,000 clones; around 84% were seen once. The chain joins TRBV6-5 to TRBJ2-5; D remains unclear. The sequence was collected from a human donor in a cohort sampled during active COVID-19. The sequenced material came from peripheral blood. CDR3 region: CASSRPGTQETQYF. The CDR3 bases are TGTGCCAGCAGCCGCCCAGGCACCCAAGAGACCCAGTACTTC.